These T cell receptor beta chains were read from a single sample in a study of T cells in Graves' hyperthyroidism and ophthalmopathy. MiXCR, run by TCRdb on the multiplex PCR reads, gives a single entry per CDR3 protein. The sample contains nearly 750,000 distinct CDR3 sequences, approximately 36% of which appear only once. Source material: blood. The source of these receptors is a middle-aged woman with Graves' hyperthyroidism. Each CDR3 is given with its conserved first and last residue.

14 | TRBV10-3 | CAISVQGYQNEAFF
12 | TRBV10-3 | CAISESDLWQYF
14 | TRBV20-1 | CSARSGTDGNTIYF
15 | TRBV9 | CASTLAGQNTGELFF
13 | TRBV7-2 | CASSWGGRGEQYF
14 | TRBV29-1 | CSVGGLESNYGYTF
12 | TRBV2 | CASSGTGDGYIF
13 | TRBV7-9 | CASSSGRNTEAFF
15 | TRBV7-2 | CASSMTSGVQETQYF
14 | TRBV6-6 | CASSSLAGGGGYTF
20 | TRBV19 | CASSDHLGLAGVINTGELFF
14 | TRBV7-9 | CASSPTGANYGYTF
14 | TRBV20-1 | CSARDRAVNQPQHF
14 | TRBV7-8 | CASSLYATNEKLFF
12 | TRBV7-2 | CASSLRAMGYTF
15 | TRBV10-3 | CAISLSTAGANVLTF
13 | TRBV29-1 | CSVEGQGSYGYTF
12 | TRBV2 | CASVTARREDTF
14 | TRBV4-3 | CASSQDRWGKPQHF
17 | TRBV19 | CASSIRSLDPASYEQYF
15 | TRBV6-1 | CASSSRDRGRQGYTF
15 | TRBV5-1 | CASSLVSGSSEKLFF
20 | TRBV11-2 | CASSFFGASGGAAPRYGYTF
16 | TRBV11-2 | CASSFRQGFGNQPQHF
16 | TRBV5-8 | CASSLGLAGYQETQYF
14 | TRBV24-1 | CASSSEGRRNEQYF
16 | TRBV4-2 | CASSQEIPGNTGELFF